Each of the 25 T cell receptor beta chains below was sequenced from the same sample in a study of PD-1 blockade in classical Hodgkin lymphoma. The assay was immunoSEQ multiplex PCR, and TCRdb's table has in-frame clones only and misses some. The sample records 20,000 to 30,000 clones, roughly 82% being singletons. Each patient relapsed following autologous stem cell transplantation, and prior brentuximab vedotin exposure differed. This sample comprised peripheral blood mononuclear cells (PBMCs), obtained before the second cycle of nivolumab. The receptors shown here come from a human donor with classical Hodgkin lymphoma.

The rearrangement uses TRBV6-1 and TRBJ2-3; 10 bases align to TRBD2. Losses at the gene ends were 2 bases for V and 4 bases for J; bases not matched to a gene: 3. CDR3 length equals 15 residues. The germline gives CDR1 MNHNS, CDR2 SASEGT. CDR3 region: CASSELAGEADTQYF. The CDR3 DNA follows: TGTGCCAGCAGTGAACTAGCGGGGGAGGCAGATACGCAGTATTTT.

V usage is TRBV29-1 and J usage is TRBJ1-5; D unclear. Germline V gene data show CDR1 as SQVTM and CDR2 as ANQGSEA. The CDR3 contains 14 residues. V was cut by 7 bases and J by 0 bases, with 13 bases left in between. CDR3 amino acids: CSAAFSDSNQPQHF. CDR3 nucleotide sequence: TGCAGCGCTGCATTTTCCGATAGCAATCAGCCCCAGCATTTT.

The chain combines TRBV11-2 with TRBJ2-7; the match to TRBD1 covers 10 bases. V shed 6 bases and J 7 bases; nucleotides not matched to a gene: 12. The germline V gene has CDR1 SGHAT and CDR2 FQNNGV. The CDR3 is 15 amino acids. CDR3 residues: CASRPPGTGVLEQYF. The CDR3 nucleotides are TGTGCCAGCAGACCTCCGGGGACAGGGGTCTTGGAGCAGTACTTC.

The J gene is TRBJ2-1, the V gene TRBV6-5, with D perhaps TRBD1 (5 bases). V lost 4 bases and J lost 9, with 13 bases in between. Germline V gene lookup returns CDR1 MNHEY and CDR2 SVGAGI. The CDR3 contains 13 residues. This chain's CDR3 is CASSLAGFSEQFF. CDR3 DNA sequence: TGTGCCAGCAGTTTGGCAGGGTTTAGTGAGCAGTTCTTC.

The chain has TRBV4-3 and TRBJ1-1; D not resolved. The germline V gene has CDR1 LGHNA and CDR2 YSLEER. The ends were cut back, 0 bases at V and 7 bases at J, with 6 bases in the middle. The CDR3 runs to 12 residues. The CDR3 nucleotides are TGCGCCAGCAGCCAAGATATTGGTGAAGCTTTCTTT. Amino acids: CASSQDIGEAFF.

CDR3 sequence reads: CAWSDSDRPSSYNEQFF. The CDR3 DNA sequence: TGTGCCTGGAGTGATTCGGACAGACCTAGCTCCTACAATGAGCAGTTCTTC. The V call is TRBV30, the J call TRBJ2-1, with D perhaps TRBD1 (6 bases). There are 17 residues in the CDR3. V lost 1 base and J 0 bases, leaving 16 bases between the germline ends. CDR1 and CDR2 (germline): GTSNPN, SVGIG (reference sequence). Full variable domain (remainder filled in from reference TRBV30 and TRBJ2-1): SQTIHQWPATLVQPVGSPLSLECTVEGTSNPNLYWYRQAAGRGLQLLFYSVGIGQISSEVPQNLSASRPQDRQFILSSKKLLLSDSGFYLCAWSDSDRPSSYNEQFFGPGTRLTVL.

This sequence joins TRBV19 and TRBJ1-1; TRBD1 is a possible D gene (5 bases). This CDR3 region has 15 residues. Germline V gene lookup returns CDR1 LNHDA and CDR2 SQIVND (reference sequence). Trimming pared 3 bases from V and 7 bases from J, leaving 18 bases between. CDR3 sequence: CASSIRGRQLVEAFF. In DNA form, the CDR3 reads TGTGCCAGTAGTATTAGAGGAAGACAGTTGGTTGAAGCTTTCTTT.

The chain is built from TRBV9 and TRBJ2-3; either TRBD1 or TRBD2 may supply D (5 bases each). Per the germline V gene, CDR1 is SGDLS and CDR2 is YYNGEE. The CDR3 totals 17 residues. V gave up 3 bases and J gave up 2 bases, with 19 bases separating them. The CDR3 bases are TGTGCCAGCAGCGGCTCGGCCGGGGCTACGTACACAGATACGCAGTATTTT. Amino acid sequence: CASSGSAGATYTDTQYF.

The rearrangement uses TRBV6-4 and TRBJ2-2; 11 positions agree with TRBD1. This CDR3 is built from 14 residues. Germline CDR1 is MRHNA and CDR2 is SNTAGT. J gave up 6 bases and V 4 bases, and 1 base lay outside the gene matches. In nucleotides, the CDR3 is TGTGCCAGCAGTGGGACAGGGGGCGCCGGGGAGCTGTTTTTT. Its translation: CASSGTGGAGELFF.

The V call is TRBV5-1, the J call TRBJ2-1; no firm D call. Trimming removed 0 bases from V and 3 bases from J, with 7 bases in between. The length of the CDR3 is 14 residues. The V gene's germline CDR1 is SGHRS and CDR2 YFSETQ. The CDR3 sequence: CASSLVVSYNEQFF. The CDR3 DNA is TGCGCCAGCAGCTTGGTGGTCAGCTACAATGAGCAGTTCTTC.

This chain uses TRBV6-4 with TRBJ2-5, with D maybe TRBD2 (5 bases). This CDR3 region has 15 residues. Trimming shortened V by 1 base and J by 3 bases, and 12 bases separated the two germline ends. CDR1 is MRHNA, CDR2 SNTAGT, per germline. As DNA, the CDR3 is TGTGCCAGCAGTGACTTAGGACTGATAAAAGAGACCCAGTACTTC. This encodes CASSDLGLIKETQYF.

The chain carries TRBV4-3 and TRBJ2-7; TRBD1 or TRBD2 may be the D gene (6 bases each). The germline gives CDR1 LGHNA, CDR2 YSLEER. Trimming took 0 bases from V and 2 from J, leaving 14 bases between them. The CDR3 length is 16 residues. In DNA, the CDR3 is TGCGCCAGCAGCCAAGATCTTCGGGGGCTCCCCTACGAGCAGTACTTC. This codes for CASSQDLRGLPYEQYF.

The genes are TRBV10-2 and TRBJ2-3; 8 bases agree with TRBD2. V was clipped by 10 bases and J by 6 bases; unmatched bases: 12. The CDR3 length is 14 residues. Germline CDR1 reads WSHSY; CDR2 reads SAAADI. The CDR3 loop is CATGQRGFVDTQYF. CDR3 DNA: TGCGCCACCGGCCAGCGGGGGTTTGTGGATACGCAGTATTTT.

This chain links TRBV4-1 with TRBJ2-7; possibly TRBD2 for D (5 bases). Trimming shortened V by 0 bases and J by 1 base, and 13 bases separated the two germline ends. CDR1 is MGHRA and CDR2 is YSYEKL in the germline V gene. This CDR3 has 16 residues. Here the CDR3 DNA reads TGCGCCAGCAGCCAAGAAGAGAGCTCGGGGTCCTACGAGCAGTACTTC. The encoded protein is CASSQEESSGSYEQYF.

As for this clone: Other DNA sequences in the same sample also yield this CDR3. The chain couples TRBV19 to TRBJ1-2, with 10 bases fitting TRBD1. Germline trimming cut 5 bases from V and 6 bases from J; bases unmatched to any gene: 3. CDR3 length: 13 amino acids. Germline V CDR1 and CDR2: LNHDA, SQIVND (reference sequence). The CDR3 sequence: CASSSTGGDGYTF. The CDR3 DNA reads TGTGCCAGTAGTTCGACAGGGGGCGATGGCTACACCTTC.

The CDR3 spells CASSFKPGLVVDTQYF. CDR3 nucleotide sequence: TGTGCCAGCAGCTTTAAACCCGGACTAGTTGTAGATACGCAGTATTTT. This chain joins TRBV7-9 and TRBJ2-3; TRBD2 agrees at 7 bases. The germline CDR1 and CDR2 sequences are SEHNR and FQNEAQ (reference sequence). The CDR3 is made up of 16 amino acids. V shed 3 bases, J shed 5 bases, and the junction held 11 bases outside the gene matches.

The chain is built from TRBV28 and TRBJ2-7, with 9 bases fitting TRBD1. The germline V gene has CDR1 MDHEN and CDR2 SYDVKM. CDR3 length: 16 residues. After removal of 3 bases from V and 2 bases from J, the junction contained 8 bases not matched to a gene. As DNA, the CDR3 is TGTGCCAGCAGTTTTTTACCTCGGACAGGGGCCTACGAGCAGTACTTC. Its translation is CASSFLPRTGAYEQYF.

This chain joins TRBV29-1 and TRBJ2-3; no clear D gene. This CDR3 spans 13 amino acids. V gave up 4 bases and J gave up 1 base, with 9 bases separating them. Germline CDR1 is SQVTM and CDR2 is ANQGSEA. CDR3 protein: CSVGPSGTDTQYF. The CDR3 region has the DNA TGCAGCGTTGGTCCCTCTGGCACAGATACGCAGTATTTT.

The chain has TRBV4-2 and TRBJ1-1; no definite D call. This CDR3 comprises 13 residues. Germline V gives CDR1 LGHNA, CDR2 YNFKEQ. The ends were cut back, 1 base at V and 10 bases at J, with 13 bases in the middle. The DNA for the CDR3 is TGTGCCAGCAGCCAAGGAGGGAACAGACGAGCTTTCTTT. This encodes CASSQGGNRRAFF.

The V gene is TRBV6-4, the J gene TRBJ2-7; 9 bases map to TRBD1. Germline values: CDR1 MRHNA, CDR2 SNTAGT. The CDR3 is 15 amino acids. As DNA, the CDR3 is TGTGCGCCCACCCGGCGGACAGGGGCGGCCGACGAGCAGTACTTC. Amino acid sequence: CAPTRRTGAADEQYF.

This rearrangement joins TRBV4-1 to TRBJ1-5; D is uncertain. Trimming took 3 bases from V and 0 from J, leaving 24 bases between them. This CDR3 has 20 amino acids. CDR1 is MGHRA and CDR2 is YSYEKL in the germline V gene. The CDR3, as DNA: TGCGCCAGCAGCCACGACGAAGAGGACTGGCGGACGGATAGCAATCAGCCCCAGCATTTT. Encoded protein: CASSHDEEDWRTDSNQPQHF.

CDR3 protein: CASSQVRGRQPQHF. The CDR3 region has the DNA TGCGCCAGCAGCCAAGTGCGGGGGCGACAGCCCCAGCATTTT. The chain is built from TRBV4-1 and TRBJ1-5; possibly TRBD1 for D (6 bases). Per germline, CDR1 MGHRA and CDR2 YSYEKL. This CDR3 is 14 amino acids long. V gave up 1 base and J gave up 7 bases, with 11 bases separating them.

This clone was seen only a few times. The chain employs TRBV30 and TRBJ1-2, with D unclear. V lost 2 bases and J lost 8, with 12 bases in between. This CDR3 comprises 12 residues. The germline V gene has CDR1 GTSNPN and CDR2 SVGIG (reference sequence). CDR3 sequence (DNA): TGTGCCTGGAGTCGGCAAACGGGAGGCTACACCTTC. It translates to CAWSRQTGGYTF.

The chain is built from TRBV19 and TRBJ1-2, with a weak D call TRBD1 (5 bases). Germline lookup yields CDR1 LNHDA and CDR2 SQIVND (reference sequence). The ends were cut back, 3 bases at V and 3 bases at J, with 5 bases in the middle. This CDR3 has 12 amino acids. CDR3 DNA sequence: TGTGCCAGTAGTATGGGGGACTATGGCTACACCTTC. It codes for CASSMGDYGYTF.

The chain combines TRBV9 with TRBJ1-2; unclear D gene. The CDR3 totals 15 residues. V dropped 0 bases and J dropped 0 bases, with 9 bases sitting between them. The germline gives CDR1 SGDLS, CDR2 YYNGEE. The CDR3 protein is CASSVAVSANYGYTF. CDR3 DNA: TGTGCCAGCAGCGTAGCGGTGTCTGCTAACTATGGCTACACCTTC.